One sample yielded the 18 T cell receptor beta chains listed below, sequenced in a study of graft-versus-host responses after intestinal transplantation. The assay was immunoSEQ multiplex PCR, and TCRdb's table has in-frame clones only and misses some. The sample consists of 45,000 to 50,000 clones, 90% to 95% of them appearing once. Sequenced here: PBMCs, sampled roughly 760 days after a first intestinal transplant, on the day of a second. The source of these receptors is a human patient who received an intestinal transplant, so some T cells may come from the graft donor.

This clone has a single count. V and J are TRBV18 and TRBJ2-1; 7 bases are shared with TRBD2. The V gene end was trimmed by 4 bases and the J gene end by 6 bases; junction bases not matched to a gene: 21. CDR1 KGHSH and CDR2 LQKENI come from the germline V gene. This CDR3 comprises 19 residues. CDR3 sequence: CASSQTVSSGTEGINEQFF. The CDR3, as DNA: TGTGCCAGCTCACAAACGGTTTCGAGCGGGACCGAGGGGATCAATGAGCAGTTCTTC. Complete variable domain (other parts from reference TRBV18 and TRBJ2-1): NAGVMQNPRHLVRRRGQEARLRCSPMKGHSHVYWYRQLPEEGLKFMVYLQKENIIDESGMPKERFSAEFPKEGPSILRIQQVVRGDSAAYFCASSQTVSSGTEGINEQFFGPGTRLTVL.

This rearrangement joins TRBV29-1 to TRBJ2-2, with TRBD2 matching over 7 bases. In germline, CDR1 is SQVTM, CDR2 ANQGSEA. V trimming: 3 bases; J trimming: 2 bases; junction bases outside the gene matches: 6. CDR3 length: 15 residues. CDR3 in amino acids: CSVELAEYNTGELFF. CDR3 nucleotide sequence: TGCAGCGTTGAGCTAGCGGAGTATAACACCGGGGAGCTGTTTTTT.

The rearrangement joins TRBV7-6 to TRBJ2-2; D unresolved. The CDR3 has 15 residues. The germline CDR1 and CDR2 sequences are SGHVS and FNYEAQ. Trimming left V 4 bases short and J 3 bases short, with 12 bases between. The CDR3 here is CASSSNIRDTGELFF. In nucleotides, the CDR3 is TGTGCCAGCAGCTCGAATATACGGGACACCGGGGAGCTGTTTTTT.

The chain has TRBV28 and TRBJ2-1; the D call may be TRBD1 or TRBD2 (7 bases each). V was shortened by 7 bases and J by 6 bases, with 16 bases between the two germline ends. CDR1 MDHEN and CDR2 SYDVKM come from the germline V gene. The CDR3 contains 14 residues. DNA of the CDR3: TGTGCCAGCAATCAGGGGGGGATCCGCAATGAGCAGTTCTTC. This translates into CASNQGGIRNEQFF.

This clone was seen only once. CDR3 nucleotide sequence: TGCGCCAGCAGCGAGACGGACAGAAACTATGAAAAACTGTTTTTT. Amino acid sequence: CASSETDRNYEKLFF. The chain employs TRBV5-1 and TRBJ1-4; D is possibly TRBD1 (6 bases). In germline, CDR1 is SGHRS, CDR2 YFSETQ. CDR3 length: 15 amino acids. V lost 4 bases and J 6 bases, leaving 16 bases between the germline ends.

The rearrangement joins TRBV18 to TRBJ2-7; D gene uncertain. The CDR3 extends over 14 amino acids. Germline V gives CDR1 KGHSH, CDR2 LQKENI. V lost 0 bases to trimming and J lost 4 bases, with 10 bases between them. The CDR3 DNA follows: TGTGCCAGCTCACCACCCGGGTCCAAATACGAGCAGTACTTC. Translating it yields CASSPPGSKYEQYF.

J is TRBJ2-5 and V is TRBV4-2; 14 bases agree with TRBD2. The J call may be wrong; the DNA end is better matched by TRBJ2-7. The CDR3 is 15 residues long. Germline V CDR1 and CDR2: LGHNA, YNFKEQ. The CDR3, as DNA: TGTGCCAGCAGTCGTGGGACTAGCGGGAGCAACGAGCAGTACTTC. Protein product: CASSRGTSGSNEQYF.

The rearrangement links TRBV5-1 to TRBJ2-1; no clear D. The V and J ends lost 5 bases and 0 bases respectively, with 9 bases between them. The CDR3 extends over 14 amino acids. From germline, CDR1 is SGHRS and CDR2 YFSETQ. For the CDR3, the DNA is TGCGCCAGCAGTTCGGATTCCTCCTACAATGAGCAGTTCTTC. It specifies CASSSDSSYNEQFF. The variable domain in full, with the rest retrieved from reference TRBV5-1 and TRBJ2-1, is KAGVTQTPRYLIKTRGQQVTLSCSPISGHRSVSWYQQTPGQGLQFLFEYFSETQRNKGNFPGRFSGRQFSNSRSEMNVSTLELGDSALYLCASSSDSSYNEQFFGPGTRLTVL.

The chain combines TRBV6-1 with TRBJ2-1; D is uncertain. CDR1 is MNHNS and CDR2 is SASEGT in the germline V gene. This CDR3 comprises 13 residues. V lost 0 bases and J lost 7, with 7 bases in between. The CDR3 loop is CASSEAEVNEQFF. The CDR3 DNA follows: TGTGCCAGCAGTGAAGCAGAAGTAAATGAGCAGTTCTTC.

The rearrangement uses TRBV9 and TRBJ2-1; 10 bases line up with TRBD2. Germline CDR1 reads SGDLS; CDR2 reads YYNGEE. This CDR3 has 15 amino acids. The ends lost 0 bases at V and 5 bases at J; junction bases unmatched: 2. CDR3 bases: TGTGCCAGCAGCGTAGCGCTAGCGGGAGACAATGAGCAGTTCTTC. The encoded protein is CASSVALAGDNEQFF.

The rearrangement joins TRBV4-1 to TRBJ2-7, with D uncertain. Germline CDR1 reads MGHRA; CDR2 reads YSYEKL. Trimming removed 5 bases at V and 0 bases at J, with 8 bases between. The CDR3 has 13 residues. The CDR3 DNA follows: TGCGCCAGCAGCTTGGACCTCTCCTACGAGCAGTACTTC. This sequence encodes CASSLDLSYEQYF.

The chain combines TRBV29-1 with TRBJ2-7, with D possibly matching TRBD2 (7 bases). The V gene lost 5 bases and the J gene lost 6 bases, with 14 bases spanning the gap. The CDR3 contains 12 residues. Looked up from germline, CDR1 is SQVTM and CDR2 is ANQGSEA. CDR3 sequence: CSVHSGGSEQYF. The CDR3 DNA follows: TGCAGCGTTCATTCGGGGGGCAGCGAGCAGTACTTC.

The V and J genes are TRBV13 and TRBJ2-1; D assignment may be TRBD1 or TRBD2 (5 bases each). Germline lookup yields CDR1 PRHDT and CDR2 FYEKMQ (reference sequence). The CDR3 runs to 12 residues. V lost 5 bases to trimming and J lost 10 bases, with 12 bases between them. The CDR3 loop is CASSTGAREQFF. The CDR3 DNA reads as TGTGCCAGCAGCACCGGGGCACGGGAGCAGTTCTTC.

The DNA of the CDR3 is TGTGCCAGCAGTGACGCCGGGAATGAGCAGTTCTTC. Residues: CASSDAGNEQFF. The V call is TRBV6-4, the J call TRBJ2-1; D not resolved. V dropped 2 bases and J dropped 7 bases, with 6 bases sitting between them. Germline-derived CDR1 and CDR2 are MRHNA and SNTAGT. There are 12 residues in the CDR3.

This sequence joins TRBV18 and TRBJ2-4; TRBD1 matches 10 bases. This CDR3 contains 17 residues. From germline, CDR1 is KGHSH and CDR2 LQKENI. V lost 6 bases and J lost 7; bases outside the gene matches: 15. The CDR3 here is CASSDPGQGSRWNIQYF. CDR3 DNA: TGTGCCAGCTCTGATCCGGGACAGGGGAGTAGGTGGAACATTCAGTACTTC.

This clone occurred once. The genes are TRBV7-9 and TRBJ1-4; 9 nucleotides match TRBD1. The CDR3 consists of 15 residues. The germline V gene encodes CDR1 SEHNR and CDR2 FQNEAQ (reference sequence). Germline trimming cut 4 bases from V and 5 bases from J; bases unmatched to any gene: 5. The CDR3, as DNA: TGTGCCAGCAGCTCCCGAACAGGGGGCAATGAAAAACTGTTTTTT. This sequence encodes CASSSRTGGNEKLFF.

The chain couples TRBV5-1 to TRBJ1-5; D remains unclear. The CDR3 has 14 residues. Germline assignment: CDR1 SGHRS and CDR2 YFSETQ. V gave up 6 bases and J gave up 1 base, with 11 bases separating them. This CDR3 reads CASKAGESNQPQHF. The CDR3 nucleotides are TGCGCCAGCAAGGCAGGCGAAAGCAATCAGCCCCAGCATTTT.

The chain has TRBV19 and TRBJ1-2; no firm D call. CDR1 is LNHDA and CDR2 is SQIVND in the germline V gene (reference sequence). V lost 3 bases and J lost 6, with 11 bases in between. The CDR3 has 13 residues. CDR3 residues: CASSIGGRDGYTF. CDR3 nucleotide sequence: TGTGCCAGTAGTATTGGAGGGAGAGATGGCTACACCTTC. The full variable domain, rest sourced from reference TRBV19 and TRBJ1-2, is DGGITQSPKYLFRKEGQNVTLSCEQNLNHDAMYWYRQDPGQGLRLIYYSQIVNDFQKGDIAEGYSVSREKKESFPLTVTSAQKNPTAFYLCASSIGGRDGYTFGSGTRLTVV.